Included here is one TCR beta chain sequence, with context. Its matching antigen is unknown. Libraries were prepared by immunoSEQ multiplex PCR; TCRdb keeps only in-frame clonotypes and omits some of them. Of about 200,000 clones in the sample, around 72% were seen once. These data come from a study of cytotoxic CD8 clonotypes in ibrutinib-treated CLL. Study-level results: Clonality measured at baseline exceeded age-matched healthy donors, tracking circulating CD8+ T-cell counts.

The specimen comprised PBMCs, sampled after 24 months of ibrutinib treatment. This TCR was sampled from a human donor with chronic lymphocytic leukemia.

Here the CDR3 reads CASSWLRESGNTIYF. CDR3 DNA: TGTGCCAGCAGCTGGCTCCGGGAATCTGGAAACACCATATATTTT. The rearrangement joins TRBV11-2 to TRBJ1-3; D unclear. The CDR3 extends over 15 amino acids. Germline loops: CDR1 SGHAT, CDR2 FQNNGV. The V end was cut by 4 bases, the J end by 1 base, with 11 bases between.